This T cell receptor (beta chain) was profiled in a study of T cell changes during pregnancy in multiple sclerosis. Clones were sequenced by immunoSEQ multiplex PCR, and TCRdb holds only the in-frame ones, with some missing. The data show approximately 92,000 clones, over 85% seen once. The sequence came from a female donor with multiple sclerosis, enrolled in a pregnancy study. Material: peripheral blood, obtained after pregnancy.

CDR3 sequence: CASSLMTGGSYEQYF. In DNA, the CDR3 is TGTGCCAGCAGCTTGATGACAGGGGGCTCCTACGAGCAGTACTTC. This chain uses TRBV5-5 with TRBJ2-7; 9 positions agree with TRBD1. The junction had 2 bases not matched to a gene; V was cut back by 1 base and J by 0 bases. The CDR3 runs 15 residues. CDR1 and CDR2 from the germline V gene are SGHKS and YYEKEE (reference sequence).